These 23 T cell receptor beta chains came from one sample sequenced in a study of patients and donors after allogeneic stem cell transplantation. TCRdb re-derived calls from the RT-PCR reads in MiXCR, one entry per CDR3 protein. Of approximately 140,000 distinct CDR3 sequences listed, roughly two fifths are singletons. Sequencing input: blood, either unsorted or a sorted T cell fraction (not recorded which). The receptors come from a human donor who was either an allogeneic HSCT recipient or a stem cell or donor lymphocyte infusion donor (not recorded which). It is not recorded whose cells these are; they may come from a transplant donor.

This clonotype was found a few times. The chain employs TRBV19 and TRBJ1-2; D possibly corresponds to TRBD1 (6 bases). CDR3 size: 15 residues. The germline CDR1 and CDR2 sequences are LNHDA and SQIVND (reference sequence). The CDR3 DNA is TGTAGCTCAACGGGGGACGACAGGCTAACGGATGGCTACACCTTC. The encoded protein is CSSTGDDRLTDGYTF.

The rearrangement links TRBV3-1 to TRBJ1-1; perhaps TRBD1 as D (5 bases). V was shortened by 1 base and J by 4 bases, with 13 bases between the two germline ends. Germline-derived CDR1 and CDR2 are LGHDT and YNNKEL (reference sequence). This CDR3 spans 15 amino acids. In DNA, the CDR3 is TGTGCCAGCAGCCAAGTCGGGACGTCGGGCACTGAAGCTTTCTTT. This sequence encodes CASSQVGTSGTEAFF.

The chain has TRBV11-2 and TRBJ2-1; 7 positions match TRBD2. J gave up 5 bases and V 5 bases, and 12 bases lay outside the gene matches. This CDR3 has 16 residues. Germline V lookup: CDR1 SGHAT, CDR2 FQNNGV. The CDR3 sequence is CASSPYGASGDNEQFF. The CDR3, as DNA: TGTGCCAGCAGCCCCTATGGGGCTAGCGGCGACAATGAGCAGTTCTTC.

This clonotype appeared a few times. V usage is TRBV4-1 and J usage is TRBJ1-2, with TRBD1 identical over 7 bases. V was pared by 2 bases and J by 3 bases, with 6 bases of the junction left unmatched. Germline V gene sequence: CDR1 MGHRA, CDR2 YSYEKL. CDR3 length equals 15 residues. Written as DNA, the CDR3 is TGCGCCAGCAGCCAACAACCCAGGGGGGACTATGGCTACACCTTC. Protein product: CASSQQPRGDYGYTF.

This clonotype was observed many times. The CDR3 nucleotides are TGCGCCAGCAGCTTGAGGGGAGAAAAACTGTTTTTT. Translating it yields CASSLRGEKLFF. The V call is TRBV5-1, the J call TRBJ1-4; D might be TRBD1 (5 bases). CDR1 is SGHRS, CDR2 YFSETQ, per germline. CDR3 length equals 12 residues. V gave up 1 base and J gave up 8 bases, with 6 bases separating them.

This clonotype was counted at least ten times. The CDR3 sequence is CSATRPGQGKGEAFF. In DNA form, the CDR3 reads TGCAGCGCAACCAGGCCCGGACAGGGGAAGGGTGAAGCTTTCTTT. This chain links TRBV29-1 with TRBJ1-1; 9 bases map to TRBD1. Germline CDR1 reads SQVTM; CDR2 reads ANQGSEA. This CDR3 has 15 amino acids. J lost 7 bases, V lost 7 bases, and 16 bases had no gene match.

V is TRBV12-3 or TRBV12-4 and J is TRBJ2-5; D not resolved. CDR3 length equals 12 residues. Trimming removed 2 bases at V and 4 bases at J, with 5 bases between. CDR3 DNA: TGTGCCAGCAGTTTAACCGCAGAGACCCAGTACTTC. The encoded protein is CASSLTAETQYF.

This chain joins TRBV7-9 and TRBJ2-5; TRBD2 matches 11 bases. Germline V gene lookup returns CDR1 SEHNR and CDR2 FQNEAQ (reference sequence). The length of the CDR3 is 18 residues. Trimming removed 1 base from V and 4 bases from J; junction bases left unmatched: 11. CDR3 nucleotide sequence: TGTGCCAGCAGCTTAGAGGCTAGCGGGGGGTTCGGTGGAGAGACCCAGTACTTC. It encodes CASSLEASGGFGGETQYF.

This clonotype was seen only a few times. The chain links TRBV12-3 or TRBV12-4 to TRBJ1-6; 10 bases match TRBD1. The ends lost 1 base at V and 5 bases at J; junction bases unmatched: 8. The CDR3 runs 18 residues. The CDR3 DNA reads TGTGCCAGCAGTTTAGGCCCCGGGACAGGGGACCATAATTCACCCCTCCACTTT. It specifies CASSLGPGTGDHNSPLHF.

V is TRBV6-5 and J is TRBJ1-5; D gene unclear. The CDR3 contains 10 residues. Trimming removed 8 bases from V and 7 bases from J, with 6 bases in between. The germline CDR1 and CDR2 sequences are MNHEY and SVGAGI. The CDR3 DNA sequence: TGTGCCAGCTTTATCCAGCCCCAGCATTTT. This translates into CASFIQPQHF.

The gene calls are TRBV6-4 and TRBJ2-1; 12 bases are shared with TRBD2. In germline, CDR1 is MRHNA, CDR2 SNTAGT. With 3 bases clipped from V and 14 bases from J, the junction kept 8 bases outside the gene matches. This CDR3 is built from 14 residues. The chain's CDR3 is CASSETSGGTSKFF. The CDR3 DNA is TGTGCCAGCAGTGAAACTAGCGGGGGGACAAGCAAGTTCTTC.

The chain has TRBV4-3 and TRBJ1-2, with no clear D. The CDR3 contains 12 residues. The germline gives CDR1 LGHNA, CDR2 YSLEER. V was cut by 1 base and J by 8 bases, with 8 bases left in between. CDR3 sequence: CASSQAPGGYTF. DNA of the CDR3: TGCGCCAGCAGCCAAGCCCCGGGAGGCTACACCTTC.

This sequence joins TRBV4-3 and TRBJ2-3, with unresolved D. V was cut by 0 bases and J by 5 bases, with 3 bases left in between. The CDR3 covers 12 residues. CDR1 LGHNA and CDR2 YSLEER come from the germline V gene. The DNA of the CDR3 is TGCGCCAGCAGCCAAGATGGAGATACGCAGTATTTT. It is translated as CASSQDGDTQYF.

The rearrangement links TRBV3-1 to TRBJ2-1; 14 bases align to TRBD2. Trimming removed 0 bases from V and 3 bases from J; junction bases left unmatched: 4. Germline CDR1 is LGHDT and CDR2 is YNNKEL (reference sequence). CDR3 size: 18 residues. The CDR3: CASSQDRLAGGNYNEQFF. CDR3 nucleotide sequence: TGTGCCAGCAGCCAAGATAGACTAGCGGGGGGGAACTACAATGAGCAGTTCTTC.

This clonotype was seen only a few times. This chain uses TRBV30 with TRBJ1-5, with D possibly TRBD1 on 5 matching bases. Between the trimmed V and J ends, which lost 3 bases and 5 bases, there was a span of 11 bases. Per germline, CDR1 GTSNPN and CDR2 SVGIG (reference sequence). This CDR3 spans 13 amino acids. The CDR3 bases are TGTGCCTGGAGCGAACAGGCCCATCAGCCCCAGCATTTT. The encoded protein is CAWSEQAHQPQHF.

The J gene is TRBJ1-2, the V gene TRBV5-1; TRBD1 matches 10 bases. CDR3 length: 15 amino acids. The ends lost 7 bases at V and 4 bases at J; junction bases unmatched: 10. Germline CDR1 is SGHRS and CDR2 is YFSETQ. In DNA, the CDR3 is TGCGCCAGCTCTCGAGACAGGGGGCCCAGCTATGGCTACACCTTC. Encoded protein: CASSRDRGPSYGYTF. Drawing the rest from reference TRBV5-1 and TRBJ1-2, the complete variable domain is KAGVTQTPRYLIKTRGQQVTLSCSPISGHRSVSWYQQTPGQGLQFLFEYFSETQRNKGNFPGRFSGRQFSNSRSEMNVSTLELGDSALYLCASSRDRGPSYGYTFGSGTRLTVV.

V and J are TRBV20-1 and TRBJ2-7, with 9 nucleotides matching TRBD1. The V segment lost 0 bases and the J segment 2 bases; nucleotides outside the gene matches: 5. The CDR3 loop spans 15 amino acids. Germline V lookup: CDR1 DFQATT, CDR2 SNEGSKA (reference sequence). This CDR3 reads CSARDLGTGTYEQYF. As DNA, the CDR3 is TGCAGTGCTAGAGATCTAGGGACAGGGACCTACGAGCAGTACTTC.

V gene TRBV5-1 combines with J gene TRBJ2-7, with 8 bases identical to TRBD1. Germline V gives CDR1 SGHRS, CDR2 YFSETQ. This CDR3 is built from 14 residues. V trimming: 2 bases; J trimming: 5 bases; junction bases outside the gene matches: 6. The CDR3 reads CASSLGQGSHEQYV. CDR3 nucleotide sequence: TGCGCCAGCAGCTTAGGACAGGGTAGCCACGAGCAGTACGTC.

The chain links TRBV20-1 to TRBJ1-4; 7 nucleotides match TRBD1. The length of the CDR3 is 12 residues. Germline CDR1 and CDR2: DFQATT and SNEGSKA (reference sequence). V gave up 7 bases and J gave up 5 bases; unmatched junction bases: 4. In DNA, the CDR3 is TGCAGTGGCAGGGGGAGCAATGAAAAACTGTTTTTT. Protein product: CSGRGSNEKLFF.

The rearrangement links TRBV7-3 to TRBJ2-2; 14 bases align to TRBD2. V lost 6 bases, J lost 10 bases, and 7 bases stayed unmatched. The CDR3 runs to 15 residues. The germline CDR1 and CDR2 sequences are SGHTA and FQGTGA. CDR3 protein: CASSFGLAGGEELFF. The CDR3 DNA sequence: TGTGCCAGCAGTTTTGGACTAGCGGGGGGAGAGGAGCTGTTTTTT.

This chain uses TRBV4-1 with TRBJ1-6; D remains unclear. The germline V and J ends were trimmed by 0 bases and 10 bases, with 13 bases remaining between them. This CDR3 has 15 amino acids. CDR1 and CDR2 from the germline V gene are MGHRA and YSYEKL. The CDR3 coding sequence is TGCGCCAGCAGCCAAGAACAGCGGCGTTACTCACCCCTCCACTTT. Its protein product is CASSQEQRRYSPLHF.

The chain is built from TRBV6-2 or TRBV6-3 and TRBJ1-1; no clear D gene. The CDR3 sequence is 14 residues long. V was cut by 3 bases and J by 0 bases, with 8 bases left in between. Germline values: CDR1 MNHEY, CDR2 SVGEGT. CDR3 bases: TGTGCCAGCAGTTATGGCAGCGTGAACACTGAAGCTTTCTTT. Its translation: CASSYGSVNTEAFF.

The chain links TRBV4-2 to TRBJ2-1, with TRBD1 as a possible D gene (5 bases). Between the trimmed V and J ends, which lost 1 base and 2 bases, there was a span of 15 bases. There are 17 residues in the CDR3. Looked up from germline, CDR1 is LGHNA and CDR2 is YNFKEQ. CDR3 loop: CASSQGARAAPYNEQFF. The CDR3 DNA reads as TGTGCCAGCAGCCAAGGAGCCAGGGCAGCCCCCTACAATGAGCAGTTCTTC.